This T cell receptor (beta chain) was recovered during a study of identical twins. This clonotype was seen a handful of times. Germline CDR1 reads MNHEY; CDR2 reads SVGAGI. V lost 0 bases to trimming and J lost 1 base, with 16 bases between them. The CDR3 has 18 amino acids. Each CDR3 protein is one row after TCRdb ran MiXCR on the 5' RACE reads. The sample consists of roughly 720,000 distinct CDR3 sequences, about 20% of them appearing once. The sample was also linked to a second study, of T cells expressing NK-cell markers.

The sequence was collected from a woman aged 18-29 years in good health. The sample taken for sequencing was PBMCs. The V and J genes are TRBV6-5 and TRBJ2-1, with D possibly matching TRBD2 (6 bases). In nucleotides, the CDR3 is TGTGCCAGCAGTTACTCGAGGGTCTTAGGGACTTCCTACAATGAGCAGTTCTTC. This sequence encodes CASSYSRVLGTSYNEQFF.